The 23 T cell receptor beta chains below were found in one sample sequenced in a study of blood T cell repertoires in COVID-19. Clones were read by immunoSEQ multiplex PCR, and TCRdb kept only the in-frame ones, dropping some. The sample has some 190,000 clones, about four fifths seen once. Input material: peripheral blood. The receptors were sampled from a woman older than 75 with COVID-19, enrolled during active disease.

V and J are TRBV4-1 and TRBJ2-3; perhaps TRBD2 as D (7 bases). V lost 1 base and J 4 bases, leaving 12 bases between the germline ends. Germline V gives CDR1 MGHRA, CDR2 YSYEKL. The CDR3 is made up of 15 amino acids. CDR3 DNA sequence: TGCGCCAGCAGCCAAGGGGGGGGCAGGTCAGATACGCAGTATTTT. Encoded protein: CASSQGGGRSDTQYF.

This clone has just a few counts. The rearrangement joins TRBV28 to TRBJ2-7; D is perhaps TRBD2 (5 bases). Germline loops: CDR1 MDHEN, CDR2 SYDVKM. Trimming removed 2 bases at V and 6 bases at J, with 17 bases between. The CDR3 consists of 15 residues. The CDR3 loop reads CASSLGGGYVVEQYF. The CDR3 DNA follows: TGTGCCAGCAGTTTAGGAGGAGGTTACGTGGTCGAGCAGTACTTC.

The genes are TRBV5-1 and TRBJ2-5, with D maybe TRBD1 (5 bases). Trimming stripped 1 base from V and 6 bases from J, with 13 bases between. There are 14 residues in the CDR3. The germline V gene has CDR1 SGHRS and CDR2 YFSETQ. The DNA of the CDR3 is TGCGCCAGCAGCTTGCTCCAGGGAAGCCAGACCCAGTACTTC. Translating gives CASSLLQGSQTQYF. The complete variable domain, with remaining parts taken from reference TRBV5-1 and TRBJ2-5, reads KAGVTQTPRYLIKTRGQQVTLSCSPISGHRSVSWYQQTPGQGLQFLFEYFSETQRNKGNFPGRFSGRQFSNSRSEMNVSTLELGDSALYLCASSLLQGSQTQYFGPGTRLLVL.

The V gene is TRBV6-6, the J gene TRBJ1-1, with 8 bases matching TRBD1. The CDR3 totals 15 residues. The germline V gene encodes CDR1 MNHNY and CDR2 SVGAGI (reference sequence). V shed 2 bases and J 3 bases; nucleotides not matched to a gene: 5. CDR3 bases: TGTGCCAGCAGTTACCCCGGGACAGGCTACACTGAAGCTTTCTTT. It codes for CASSYPGTGYTEAFF.

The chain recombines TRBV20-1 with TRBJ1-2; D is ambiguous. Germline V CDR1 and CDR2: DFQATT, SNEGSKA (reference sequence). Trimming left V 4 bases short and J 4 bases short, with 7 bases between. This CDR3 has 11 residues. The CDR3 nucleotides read TGCAGTGCTACAGGCCCCTATGGCTACACCTTC. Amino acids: CSATGPYGYTF.

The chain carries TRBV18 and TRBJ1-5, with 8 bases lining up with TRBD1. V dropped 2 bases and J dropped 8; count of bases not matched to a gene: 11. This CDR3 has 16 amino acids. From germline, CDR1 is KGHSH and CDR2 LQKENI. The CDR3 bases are TGTGCCAGCTCACCAACCACAGGGGGAGTAGTTAAGCCCCAGCATTTT. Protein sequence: CASSPTTGGVVKPQHF.

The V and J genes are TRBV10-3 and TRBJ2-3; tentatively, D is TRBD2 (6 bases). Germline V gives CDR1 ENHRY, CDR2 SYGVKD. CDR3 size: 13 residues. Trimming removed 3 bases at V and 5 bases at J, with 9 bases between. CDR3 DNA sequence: TGTGCCATCAGTGACTGGCGGGAAGATACGCAGTATTTT. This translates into CAISDWREDTQYF.

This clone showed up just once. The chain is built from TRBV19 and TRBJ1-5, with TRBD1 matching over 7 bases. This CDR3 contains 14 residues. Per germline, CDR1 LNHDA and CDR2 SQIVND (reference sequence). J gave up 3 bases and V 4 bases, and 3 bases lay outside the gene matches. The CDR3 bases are TGTGCCAGTAGTACGACAGGGCTCAATCAGCCCCAGCATTTT. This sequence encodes CASSTTGLNQPQHF.

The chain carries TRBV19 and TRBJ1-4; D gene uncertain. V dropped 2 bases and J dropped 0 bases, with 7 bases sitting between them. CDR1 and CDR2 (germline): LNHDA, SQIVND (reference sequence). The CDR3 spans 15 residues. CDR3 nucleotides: TGTGCCAGTAGTATATTCCGAGCAACTAATGAAAAACTGTTTTTT. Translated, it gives CASSIFRATNEKLFF.

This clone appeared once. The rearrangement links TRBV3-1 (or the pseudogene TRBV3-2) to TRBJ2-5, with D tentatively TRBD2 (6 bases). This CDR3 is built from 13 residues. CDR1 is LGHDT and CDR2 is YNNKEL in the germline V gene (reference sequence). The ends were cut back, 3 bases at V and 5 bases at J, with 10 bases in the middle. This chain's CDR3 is CASSHDGGETQYF. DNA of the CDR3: TGTGCCAGCAGCCATGATGGAGGGGAGACCCAGTACTTC.

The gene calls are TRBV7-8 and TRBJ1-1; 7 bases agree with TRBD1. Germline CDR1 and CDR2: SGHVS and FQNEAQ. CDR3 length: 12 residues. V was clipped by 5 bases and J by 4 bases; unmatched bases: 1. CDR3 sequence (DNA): TGTGCCAGCAGCCCAGGGGGCACTGAAGCTTTCTTT. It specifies CASSPGGTEAFF.

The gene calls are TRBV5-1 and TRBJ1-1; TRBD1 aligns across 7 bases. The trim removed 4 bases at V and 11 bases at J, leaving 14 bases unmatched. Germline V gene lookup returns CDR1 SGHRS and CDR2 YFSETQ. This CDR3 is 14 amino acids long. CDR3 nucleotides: TGCGCCAGCAGCCTCACAGGGGCCTTTCTCGACGCTTTCTTT. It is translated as CASSLTGAFLDAFF.

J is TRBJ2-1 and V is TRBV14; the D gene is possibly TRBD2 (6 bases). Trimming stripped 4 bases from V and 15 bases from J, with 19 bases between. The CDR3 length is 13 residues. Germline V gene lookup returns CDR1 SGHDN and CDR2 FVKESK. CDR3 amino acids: CASSPSSQVGGFF. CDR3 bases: TGTGCCAGCAGCCCTTCGTCCCAGGTCGGGGGGTTCTTC.

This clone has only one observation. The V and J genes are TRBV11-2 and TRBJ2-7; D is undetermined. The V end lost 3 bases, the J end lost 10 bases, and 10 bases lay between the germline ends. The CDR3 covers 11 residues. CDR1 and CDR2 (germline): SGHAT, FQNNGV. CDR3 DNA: TGTGCCAGCAGCTTGAACTACTATCAGTACTTC. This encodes CASSLNYYQYF.

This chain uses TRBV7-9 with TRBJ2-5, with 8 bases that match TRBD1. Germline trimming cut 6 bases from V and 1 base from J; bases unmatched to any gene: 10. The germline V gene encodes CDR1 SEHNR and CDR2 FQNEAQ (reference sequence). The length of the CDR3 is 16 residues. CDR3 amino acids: CASRRTRTGLQETQYF. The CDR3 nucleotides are TGTGCCAGCAGGAGGACCCGGACAGGGCTCCAAGAGACCCAGTACTTC.

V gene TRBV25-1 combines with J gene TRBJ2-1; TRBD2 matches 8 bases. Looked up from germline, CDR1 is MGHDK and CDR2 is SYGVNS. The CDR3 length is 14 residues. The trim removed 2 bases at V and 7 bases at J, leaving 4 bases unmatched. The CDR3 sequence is CASSEPGGLNEQFF. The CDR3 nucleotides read TGTGCCAGCAGTGAACCGGGGGGGTTGAATGAGCAGTTCTTC.

The CDR3 loop reads CASSPLGRNTEAFF. CDR3 sequence (DNA): TGTGCCAGCAGCCCCCTGGGGCGGAACACTGAAGCTTTCTTT. This rearrangement joins TRBV7-8 to TRBJ1-1, with D maybe TRBD1 (5 bases). V lost 5 bases to trimming and J lost 1 base, with 11 bases between them. The CDR3 spans 14 residues. Germline CDR1 is SGHVS and CDR2 is FQNEAQ.

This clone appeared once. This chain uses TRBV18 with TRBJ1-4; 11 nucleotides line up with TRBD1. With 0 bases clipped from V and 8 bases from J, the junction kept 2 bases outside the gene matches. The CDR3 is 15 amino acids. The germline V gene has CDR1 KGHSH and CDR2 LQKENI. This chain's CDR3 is CASSPPGQGAEKLFF. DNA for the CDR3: TGTGCCAGCTCACCACCCGGACAGGGGGCGGAAAAACTGTTTTTT.

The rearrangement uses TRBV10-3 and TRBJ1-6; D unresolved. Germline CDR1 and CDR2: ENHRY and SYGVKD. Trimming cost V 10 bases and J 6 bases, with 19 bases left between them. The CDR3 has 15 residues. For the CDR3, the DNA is TGTGCCACGCAAGAGGGTACCATGCTTAATTCACCCCTCCACTTT. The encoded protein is CATQEGTMLNSPLHF.

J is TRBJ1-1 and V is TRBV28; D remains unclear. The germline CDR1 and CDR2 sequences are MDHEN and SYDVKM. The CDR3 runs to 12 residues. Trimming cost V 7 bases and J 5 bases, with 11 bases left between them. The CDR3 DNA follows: TGTGCCAGCACCAAATCAGGAACTGAAGCTTTCTTT. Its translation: CASTKSGTEAFF.

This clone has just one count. The CDR3 coding sequence is TGTGCCAGCTCAAACCGCAGGGATTCTGAAGCTTTCTTT. It specifies CASSNRRDSEAFF. The chain combines TRBV18 with TRBJ1-1, with D tentatively TRBD1 (5 bases). Germline loops: CDR1 KGHSH, CDR2 LQKENI. The length of the CDR3 is 13 residues. Deletions cut 5 bases from V and 6 bases from J, with 13 bases between.

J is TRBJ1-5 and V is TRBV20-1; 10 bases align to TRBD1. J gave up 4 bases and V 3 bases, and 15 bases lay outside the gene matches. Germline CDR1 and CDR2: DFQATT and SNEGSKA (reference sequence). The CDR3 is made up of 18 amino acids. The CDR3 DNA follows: TGCAGTGCTAGTAGCAGTAGAAGGACAGGGGGTGGAAATCAGCCCCAGCATTTT. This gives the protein CSASSSRRTGGGNQPQHF.

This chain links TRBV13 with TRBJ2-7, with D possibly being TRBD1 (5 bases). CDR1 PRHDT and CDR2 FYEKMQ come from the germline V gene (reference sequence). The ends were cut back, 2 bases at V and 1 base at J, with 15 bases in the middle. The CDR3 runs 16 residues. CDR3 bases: TGTGCCAGCAGCTTACTTAAAACAGGCCGTTCCTACGAGCAGTACTTC. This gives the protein CASSLLKTGRSYEQYF.